Below, 21 T cell receptor beta chains from the same sample are listed, as sequenced in a study of T-cell memory formation after mild COVID-19. TCRdb analysed the 5' RACE reads with MiXCR anew, one entry per CDR3 protein. This table holds just under 150,000 distinct CDR3 sequences, roughly 6.2% found once. The sequenced sample was PBMCs or a T cell subset sorted from them (not recorded which). The receptor set was obtained from an adult woman who had mild COVID-19 (a few samples of this study predate the infection). Cell type and time point are not known.

This clonotype was observed at least ten times. The chain employs TRBV15 and TRBJ2-2; possibly TRBD2 for D (5 bases). V was shortened by 5 bases and J by 5 bases, with 18 bases between the two germline ends. CDR1 is LNHNV, CDR2 YYDKDF, per germline (reference sequence). The CDR3 is made up of 16 amino acids. The CDR3 protein is CATSATTPGNTGELFF. The CDR3 DNA reads TGTGCCACCAGCGCGACGACCCCCGGGAATACCGGGGAGCTGTTTTTT.

This chain connects TRBV5-1 to TRBJ2-7; TRBD1 agrees at 11 bases. J was trimmed by 5 bases and V by 3 bases; bases with no gene match: 7. CDR3 length equals 15 residues. Germline CDR1 and CDR2: SGHRS and YFSETQ. CDR3 in DNA: TGCGCCAGCAGCTCTGGACAGGGGGCGCGAAACGAGCAGTACTTC. It translates to CASSSGQGARNEQYF.

The CDR3 region is CASSFRTSGNNEQFF. CDR3 nucleotides: TGTGCCAGCAGTTTTCGGACTAGCGGGAACAATGAGCAGTTCTTC. The rearrangement joins TRBV12-3 or TRBV12-4 to TRBJ2-1, with 12 bases aligning to TRBD2. The V segment lost 3 bases and the J segment 5 bases; nucleotides outside the gene matches: 2. The CDR3 length is 15 residues.

The chain recombines TRBV18 with TRBJ1-1, with D unresolved. The CDR3 runs 12 residues. CDR1 is KGHSH and CDR2 is LQKENI in the germline V gene. V was pared by 4 bases and J by 6 bases, with 9 bases between. The CDR3 reads CASSHDNPEAFF. The CDR3 DNA reads TGTGCCAGCTCACATGACAACCCTGAAGCTTTCTTT.

The V and J genes are TRBV30 and TRBJ2-1, with 12 bases aligning to TRBD2. The germline gives CDR1 GTSNPN, CDR2 SVGIG (reference sequence). Unmatched junction bases numbered 5, after V lost 0 bases and J lost 8 bases. The CDR3 has 15 residues. The CDR3 sequence: CAWSVYPSGRDEQFF. CDR3 nucleotide sequence: TGTGCCTGGAGTGTATATCCTAGCGGGAGGGATGAGCAGTTCTTC.

This clonotype was seen more than once but under ten times. The V call is TRBV5-1, the J call TRBJ2-4; D ambiguous. Per the germline V gene, CDR1 is SGHRS and CDR2 is YFSETQ. The V end lost 1 base, the J end lost 6 bases, and 8 bases lay between the germline ends. The CDR3 covers 13 residues. In DNA, the CDR3 is TGCGCCAGCAGCTTGCCGGGCAGAAACATTCAGTACTTC. Protein sequence: CASSLPGRNIQYF.

This clonotype was counted only a few times. The chain links TRBV25-1 to TRBJ2-5; no clear D. This CDR3 is 14 amino acids long. The V and J ends lost 4 bases and 3 bases respectively, with 12 bases between them. CDR1 and CDR2 (germline): MGHDK, SYGVNS. CDR3 DNA: TGTGCCAGCAGTGGTAAAAAACGTGAAGAGACCCAGTACTTC. Encoded protein: CASSGKKREETQYF.

This clonotype was counted only a few times. The chain combines TRBV11-2 with TRBJ2-5, with a possible D match to TRBD1 (5 bases). The V gene's germline CDR1 is SGHAT and CDR2 FQNNGV. V was pared by 3 bases and J by 2 bases, with 10 bases between. This CDR3 comprises 14 residues. Here the CDR3 reads CASSFDSVQETQYF. CDR3 nucleotide sequence: TGTGCCAGCAGCTTCGACAGCGTTCAAGAGACCCAGTACTTC.

CDR3 loop: CASSLPGQGYGYTF. In DNA form, the CDR3 reads TGTGCCAGCAGTTTACCTGGACAGGGGTACGGCTACACCTTC. The rearrangement uses TRBV12-3 or TRBV12-4 and TRBJ1-2; 9 bases align to TRBD1. The CDR3 extends over 14 amino acids. V shed 2 bases and J 8 bases; nucleotides not matched to a gene: 6.

V is TRBV5-1 and J is TRBJ2-2; TRBD2 matches at 14 bases. Germline loops: CDR1 SGHRS, CDR2 YFSETQ. V shed 4 bases and J 7 bases; nucleotides not matched to a gene: 6. The CDR3 extends over 16 amino acids. The CDR3 sequence is CASSPRTSGGNGELFF. The CDR3 bases are TGCGCCAGCAGCCCCCGGACTAGCGGGGGGAACGGGGAGCTGTTTTTT.

This clonotype came up many times. V and J are TRBV15 and TRBJ2-5, with 8 bases fitting TRBD1. CDR1 is LNHNV and CDR2 is YYDKDF in the germline V gene (reference sequence). The junction had 8 bases not matched to a gene; V was cut back by 3 bases and J by 5 bases. This CDR3 is 15 amino acids long. Here the CDR3 reads CATSSDRGGTETQYF. CDR3 DNA: TGTGCCACCAGCAGTGACAGGGGTGGCACTGAGACCCAGTACTTC.

This clonotype was found many times. The V call is TRBV15, the J call TRBJ2-1; D possibly matches TRBD1 or TRBD2 (6 bases each). The CDR3 spans 17 residues. Between the trimmed V and J ends, which lost 5 bases and 3 bases, there was a span of 20 bases. Germline CDR1 reads LNHNV; CDR2 reads YYDKDF (reference sequence). CDR3 amino acids: CATSRVPGDIIYNEQFF. The CDR3 region has the DNA TGTGCCACCAGCCGCGTACCGGGGGACATAATCTACAATGAGCAGTTCTTC.

The CDR3 region is CASSLVTGANEQYF. CDR3 in DNA: TGCGCCAGCAGCTTGGTGACAGGGGCGAACGAGCAGTACTTC. The rearrangement links TRBV5-1 to TRBJ2-7, with 8 bases aligning to TRBD1. The CDR3 is made up of 14 amino acids. V shed 0 bases and J 5 bases; nucleotides not matched to a gene: 4. The germline V gene has CDR1 SGHRS and CDR2 YFSETQ. The whole variable domain, remainder taken from reference TRBV5-1 and TRBJ2-7, is KAGVTQTPRYLIKTRGQQVTLSCSPISGHRSVSWYQQTPGQGLQFLFEYFSETQRNKGNFPGRFSGRQFSNSRSEMNVSTLELGDSALYLCASSLVTGANEQYFGPGTRLTVT.

This clonotype was seen at least ten times. The V and J genes are TRBV4-1 and TRBJ2-5; 8 bases match TRBD2. The CDR3 sequence is 15 residues long. V dropped 0 bases and J dropped 7; count of bases not matched to a gene: 7. The germline V gene has CDR1 MGHRA and CDR2 YSYEKL. DNA of the CDR3: TGCGCCAGCAGCCAAGAGTACGGGGGGGCCGGGACCCAGTACTTC. Translating it yields CASSQEYGGAGTQYF.

The chain carries TRBV6-2 or TRBV6-3 and TRBJ2-3; 7 bases line up with TRBD2. The CDR3 contains 14 residues. In germline, CDR1 is MNHEY, CDR2 SVGEGT. The V segment lost 6 bases and the J segment 3 bases; nucleotides outside the gene matches: 6. The CDR3 protein is CASRWTRLTDTQYF. CDR3 bases: TGTGCCAGCAGGTGGACTAGGTTGACAGATACGCAGTATTTT.

Ten or more counts support this clonotype. The chain links TRBV2 to TRBJ2-2; 7 bases align to TRBD2. V lost 2 bases to trimming and J lost 5 bases; unmatched junction nucleotides: 8. Germline V lookup: CDR1 SNHLY, CDR2 FYNNEI. This CDR3 is 16 amino acids long. CDR3: CASSEPRGSVTGELFF. CDR3 DNA sequence: TGTGCCAGCAGTGAACCGCGGGGGAGCGTTACCGGGGAGCTGTTTTTT.

This clonotype was detected a few times. The chain combines TRBV6-1 with TRBJ2-7; 9 bases map to TRBD1. After removal of 6 bases from V and 12 bases from J, the junction contained 15 bases not matched to a gene. This CDR3 contains 14 residues. CDR1 MNHNS and CDR2 SASEGT come from the germline V gene. DNA of the CDR3: TGTGCCAGCAGCGATAACCAGCCAGGACAGGGGCCGTACTTC. This translates into CASSDNQPGQGPYF.

The rearrangement joins TRBV4-3 to TRBJ2-6, with 7 nucleotides matching TRBD1. V trimming: 2 bases; J trimming: 0 bases; junction bases outside the gene matches: 10. Germline CDR1 LGHNA, CDR2 YSLEER. The CDR3 has 19 residues. CDR3 in DNA: TGCGCCAGCAGCCAACGAATCGGGACAGTACGCTCTGGGGCCAACGTCCTGACTTTC. Its translation is CASSQRIGTVRSGANVLTF.

Many counts were recorded for this clonotype. This chain uses TRBV7-9 with TRBJ2-1, with TRBD1 identical over 8 bases. J lost 3 bases, V lost 2 bases, and 6 bases had no gene match. The germline V gene has CDR1 SEHNR and CDR2 FQNEAQ (reference sequence). The CDR3 consists of 16 residues. The CDR3 loop reads CASSLSLTGGYNEQFF. CDR3 DNA: TGTGCCAGCAGCTTAAGTTTAACAGGGGGCTACAATGAGCAGTTCTTC.

The table lists this clonotype with many counts. This chain uses TRBV24-1 with TRBJ2-1, with TRBD2 identical over 8 bases. V lost 1 base and J lost 5; bases outside the gene matches: 0. CDR3 size: 14 residues. CDR1 is KGHDR and CDR2 is SFDVKD in the germline V gene. The CDR3 region has the DNA TGTGCCACCAGTGATTTCGGGGGGGACAATGAGCAGTTCTTC. The encoded protein is CATSDFGGDNEQFF.

There are many counts of this clonotype. This rearrangement joins TRBV5-5 to TRBJ2-7; D is perhaps TRBD2 (6 bases). CDR3 size: 15 residues. Germline V lookup: CDR1 SGHKS, CDR2 YYEKEE (reference sequence). Deletions cut 4 bases from V and 1 base from J, with 15 bases between. As DNA, the CDR3 is TGTGCCAGCAGCCGCGCGGGATCCCCATCCTACGAGCAGTACTTC. Translated: CASSRAGSPSYEQYF.